This TCR beta chain emerged from a study of OX40 agonist ivuxolimab in advanced cancers. Notes on the study in general: Partial responders treated at 0.1-3.0 mg/kg exhibited clonal expansion among the lowest measured. CD4+ and CD8+ blood T cells expanded clonally by week 6 at 0.1 to 3.0 mg/kg.

Measured with immunoSEQ multiplex PCR; TCRdb has only the in-frame clones, and not every one. Seen here are about 98,000 clones, roughly 87% observed once, and the top ten hold 0.5%. Samples were taken at baseline and on day 1 of cycles 4 and 7. As to this clone: Its specificity is not known.

CDR1 and CDR2 (germline): SGHNT, YENEEA. CDR3 length equals 12 residues. Trimming took off 2 bases at V and 5 bases at J, with 3 bases between the two ends. V and J are TRBV11-3 and TRBJ2-2; D gene ambiguous. This TCR was recovered from an adult with an advanced solid tumor such as melanoma, head and neck, liver or kidney cancer. The sequencing here drew on CD4+ or CD8+ T cells sorted from blood, taken in a trial of the OX40 agonist ivuxolimab. CDR3 protein: CASSLRTGELFF. CDR3 sequence (DNA): TGTGCCAGCAGCTTAAGGACCGGGGAGCTGTTTTTT. The full variable domain, with the rest looked up from reference TRBV11-3 and TRBJ2-2, is EAGVVQSPRYKIIEKKQPVAFWCNPISGHNTLYWYLQNLGQGPELLIRYENEEAVDDSQLPKDRFSAERLKGVDSTLKIQPAELGDSAVYLCASSLRTGELFFGEGSRLTVL.